This paragraph covers one T cell receptor beta chain sequence. Germline-derived CDR1 and CDR2 are SGHRS and YFSETQ. With V trimmed by 0 bases and J by 2 bases, 5 bases remained unmatched. The CDR3 is 16 residues long. The table came from immunoSEQ multiplex PCR; TCRdb's copy has only in-frame clones and leaves some out. Altogether 2.5 million or so clones are present, roughly nine tenths being singletons, with the ten largest covering over 0.12%. This record comes from a study of shared clonotypes between healthy human individuals. Sequencing used naive CD4+ T cells sorted from blood. Subset indicated: CD45RA+ positively selected. This clonotype was sampled from a man aged 18-30 years in good health. This sequence joins TRBV5-1 and TRBJ2-3; 8 positions match TRBD1. The CDR3 here is CASSLATGGYTDTQYF. The DNA for the CDR3 is TGCGCCAGCAGCTTGGCCACAGGGGGGTACACAGATACGCAGTATTTT.